This T cell receptor beta chain was sequenced during a study of blood T cell repertoires in COVID-19. From germline, CDR1 is SGHAT and CDR2 FQNNGV. This CDR3 comprises 16 residues. The V and J ends lost 3 bases and 3 bases respectively, with 17 bases between them. TCRdb's copy holds only in-frame clones and misses some; the assay was immunoSEQ multiplex PCR. The table shows some 220,000 clones, with 85% occurring only once. The sequenced material came from peripheral blood. This clonotype originated in a woman in her sixties or seventies with active or convalescent COVID-19. J is TRBJ2-5 and V is TRBV11-2; possibly TRBD1 for D (5 bases). CDR3: CASSLALGQGEETQYF. For the CDR3, the DNA is TGTGCCAGCAGCTTGGCCTTGGGGCAGGGCGAAGAGACCCAGTACTTC.